This T cell receptor beta chain was captured by sequencing in a study of graft-versus-host responses after intestinal transplantation. Study-level information: Anti-thymocyte globulin induction preceded roughly 3 years of tacrolimus and steroid maintenance in all recipients.

Findings and caveats of the study: Within the allografts of patients who had graft-donor T cell macrochimerism, graft-versus-host to host-versus-graft clonal ratios were high. The recipient marrow held GvH clones, and some of them showed up first in ileum or blood. Peak GvH clone levels in circulation were associated with early post-transplant HvG declines.

Germline CDR1 reads MDHEN; CDR2 reads SYDVKM. The CDR3 loop spans 12 amino acids. Deletions cut 2 bases from V and 8 bases from J, with 9 bases between. As for this clone: Its antigen is not known.

TCRdb keeps only in-frame clones here, not all; method: immunoSEQ multiplex PCR. The table includes roughly 120,000 clones, about nine tenths detected once. The chain joins TRBV28 to TRBJ1-1; D unclear. The specimen comprised unstimulated CD4+ T cells sorted from spleen or lymph node cells, sampled before intestinal transplant. This receptor was obtained from a human donor who received an intestinal transplant. The CDR3 coding sequence is TGTGCCAGCAGTTTACCAGGTCTCGAAGCTTTCTTT. Protein sequence: CASSLPGLEAFF.